The present T cell receptor beta chain was sequenced within a study of regulatory T cells in long-lasting Graves disease. This clonotype occurred many times. Its antigen is still unknown. V lost 0 bases and J lost 0, with 19 bases in between. This CDR3 spans 18 amino acids. Germline values: CDR1 SGHRS, CDR2 YFSETQ. Arm-PCR of CDR3 regions and iRepertoire HTBI primers were used to build TCR beta libraries. TCRdb redid the calling of the multiplex PCR reads with MiXCR, one entry per CDR3 protein. The sample gives a few hundred thousand distinct CDR3 sequences, roughly 17% of which show up once; 20% to 25% is in the top ten. Specified time point: newly diagnosed GD, antithyroid drugs for less than 3 months. Construction of the TCR library relied on RNA isolated from PBMCs. Graves' disease diagnosis used American Thyroid Association guidelines. Broader study findings: TRBV28 was favored in persistent disease, as were TRBJ1-2 and TRBJ2-5.

These data were also reused for a study on T cells in Graves' hyperthyroidism and ophthalmopathy. That report adds: The TCR CDR3 was amplified in a first-round RT-PCR using the HTBI primer set.

This chain links TRBV5-1 with TRBJ2-7; possibly TRBD2 for D (6 bases). The clonotype was recovered from a young woman with Graves disease. The source was peripheral blood mononuclear cells (PBMCs), collected at new diagnosis, from a patient treated with antithyroid drugs. As DNA, the CDR3 is TGCGCCAGCAGCTTGGGGGGCCTGGTTGGGGGGAGCTCCTACGAGCAGTACTTC. Amino acids: CASSLGGLVGGSSYEQYF.